These 18 T cell receptor beta chains originate from one sample sequenced in a study of T cell clonality in common variable immunodeficiency. Overall study results and limits: Fewer deletions and N-nucleotide insertions were reportedly seen in common variable immunodeficiency TCR beta sequences.

Here immunoSEQ multiplex PCR was the method, and the copy in TCRdb shows in-frame clones only, minus some. This sample has about 30,000 clones, each found more than once. These receptors have no known antigen. Material: peripheral blood mononuclear cells. The receptors derive from a human donor with common variable immunodeficiency.

This clone was seen a handful of times. The sequenced fragment ends 3 residues before the CDR3 boundary, so the rest is inferred from the germline J gene. This chain links TRBV5-6 with TRBJ2-5; TRBD1 aligns across 7 bases. CDR3 length equals 14 residues. Germline V gives CDR1 SGHDT, CDR2 YYEEEE. The ends lost 6 bases at V and 4 bases at J; junction bases unmatched: 9. The chain's CDR3 is CASTSLQGLETQYF. CDR3 DNA, as far as it was read: TGTGCCAGCACCTCTTTACAGGGGTTAGAGACC.

This clone was seen many times. The read terminates 3 residues before the CDR3 end, so the remaining end is supplied by the germline J gene. The chain recombines TRBV19 with TRBJ1-2; tentative D call: TRBD1 (5 bases). The ends were cut back, 6 bases at V and 2 bases at J, with 16 bases in the middle. The CDR3 runs 15 residues. Per the germline V gene, CDR1 is LNHDA and CDR2 is SQIVND (reference sequence). The part of the CDR3 DNA that was read is TGTGCCAGTAGGATGCTTCCGGACACGAACTATGGC. This translates into CASRMLPDTNYG. The full CDR3 protein is CASRMLPDTNYGYTF.

Comment on this clone: The read falls 3 residues short of the CDR3 end, and the missing part is taken from the germline J gene. V gene TRBV11-2 combines with J gene TRBJ2-7; unclear D gene. V lost 2 bases and J lost 3, with 5 bases in between. The CDR3 covers 12 residues. Germline lookup yields CDR1 SGHAT and CDR2 FQNNGV. Partial CDR3 DNA: TGTGCCAGCAGCTTATTCTTCTACGAG. As protein: CASSLFFYE. The CDR3, in full, reads CASSLFFYEQYF.

The sample holds a few counts of this clone. Coverage ceases 3 residues before the CDR3 finishes, and the germline J gene fills in the end. This chain connects TRBV19 to TRBJ1-2; D not certain. This CDR3 region has 13 residues. Germline V gene lookup returns CDR1 LNHDA and CDR2 SQIVND (reference sequence). Between the trimmed V and J ends, which lost 1 base and 6 bases, there was a span of 9 bases. Partial CDR3 DNA: TGTGCCAGTAGTATAGTGATGAGCAATGGC. This sequence encodes CASSIVMSNG. The complete CDR3 reads CASSIVMSNGYTF.

Of note for this clone: The CDR3 extends 3 residues past the end of the read, so its final part is completed from the germline J gene. This rearrangement joins TRBV19 to TRBJ1-5; no reliable D call. The CDR3 consists of 13 residues. V was clipped by 3 bases and J by 3 bases, with 6 bases between them. The germline gives CDR1 LNHDA, CDR2 SQIVND (reference sequence). The part of the CDR3 DNA that was read is TGTGCCAGTAGTATTCAGGCCAATCAGCCC. Translated: CASSIQANQP. From start to end, the CDR3 is CASSIQANQPQHF.

Regarding this clone: The read terminates 3 residues ahead of where the CDR3 ends, so the germline J gene completes it. The chain couples TRBV18 to TRBJ2-3; a weak D match, TRBD1 (6 bases). V dropped 2 bases and J dropped 5 bases, with 11 bases sitting between them. Germline V gene lookup returns CDR1 KGHSH and CDR2 LQKENI. The CDR3 has 14 amino acids. CDR3 DNA, as far as it was read: TGTGCCAGCTCACCATCGAGGGGGAGAGATACG. Its translation: CASSPSRGRDT. The whole CDR3 sequence reads CASSPSRGRDTQYF.

This clone was found a few times. The read falls 3 residues short of the CDR3 end, and the missing part is taken from the germline J gene. The genes are TRBV6-2 or TRBV6-3 and TRBJ2-4; D perhaps matches TRBD1 (6 bases). The CDR3 loop spans 15 amino acids. Germline CDR1 MNHEY, CDR2 SVGEGT. The V end lost 6 bases, the J end lost 2 bases, and 14 bases lay between the germline ends. Incomplete CDR3 DNA: TGTGCCAGCAGCCCAGGACAGTCTACCAAAAACATT. This translates into CASSPGQSTKNI. The CDR3 reads in full as CASSPGQSTKNIQYF.

About this clone: The CDR3 is cut off 3 residues early in the read; its end comes from the germline J gene. This chain connects TRBV7-9 to TRBJ1-1; 7 positions agree with TRBD1. J lost 4 bases, V lost 5 bases, and 7 bases had no gene match. The V gene's germline CDR1 is SEHNR and CDR2 FQNEAQ (reference sequence). This CDR3 is built from 14 residues. The CDR3 DNA, read in part, is TGTGCCAGCAGCCCCGGGACAGAACGCACTGAA. Translating gives CASSPGTERTE. The whole CDR3 sequence is CASSPGTERTEAFF.

This clone was observed a few times. The CDR3 end lies 3 residues beyond the end of the read and is filled in from the germline J gene. The V call is TRBV18, the J call TRBJ1-1, with D unresolved. CDR1 and CDR2 (germline): KGHSH, LQKENI. The germline V and J ends were trimmed by 0 bases and 0 bases, with 5 bases remaining between them. The CDR3 length is 14 residues. The sequenced part of the CDR3 DNA is TGTGCCAGCTCACCACCCTCGGTGAACACTGAA. This encodes CASSPPSVNTE. The whole CDR3 sequence reads CASSPPSVNTEAFF.

In its sample, this clone was seen a few times. The observed sequence ends 3 residues before the CDR3 terminus, with the missing tail filled in from the germline J gene. The gene calls are TRBV5-6 and TRBJ1-6; 9 bases are shared with TRBD1. The CDR3 sequence is 15 residues long. The V segment lost 4 bases and the J segment 10 bases; nucleotides outside the gene matches: 9. From germline, CDR1 is SGHDT and CDR2 YYEEEE. Incomplete CDR3 DNA: TGTGCCAGCAGCGTACCGGGACAGGGTCAATCACCC. This translates into CASSVPGQGQSP. The entire CDR3 reads CASSVPGQGQSPLHF. The full variable domain, rest sourced from reference TRBV5-6 and TRBJ1-6, is DAGVTQSPTHLIKTRGQQVTLRCSPKSGHDTVSWYQQALGQGPQFIFQYYEEEERQRGNFPDRFSGHQFPNYSSELNVNALLLGDSALYLCASSVPGQGQSPLHFGNGTRLTVT.

Points on this clone: The read comes to an end 3 residues before the CDR3 does, leaving the germline J gene to fill in the end. This chain uses TRBV2 with TRBJ2-1, with 7 nucleotides matching TRBD1. The CDR3 loop spans 14 amino acids. J was trimmed by 6 bases and V by 8 bases; bases with no gene match: 10. Germline V gene data show CDR1 as SNHLY and CDR2 as FYNNEI. CDR3 protein: CASHLRAGGNEQFF. The part of the CDR3 DNA that was read is TGTGCCAGCCACCTGAGGGCAGGGGGCAATGAG.

Points on this clone: The sequence runs out 3 residues before the end of the CDR3; the remainder is reconstructed from the germline J gene. V and J are TRBV30 and TRBJ1-1; D gene unclear. The V end was cut by 1 base, the J end by 1 base, with 7 bases between. The CDR3 consists of 13 residues. Germline V gives CDR1 GTSNPN, CDR2 SVGIG (reference sequence). Partial CDR3 DNA: TGTGCCTGGAGTGCCAACACGAACACTGAA. Protein sequence: CAWSANTNTE. The CDR3, in full, reads CAWSANTNTEAFF.

This clone was detected ten times or more. The CDR3 goes on 3 residues after the read ends, and that part is filled in from the germline J gene. The chain employs TRBV18 and TRBJ1-6; perhaps TRBD1 as D (5 bases). The CDR3 contains 13 residues. Germline V gene data show CDR1 as KGHSH and CDR2 as LQKENI. V was pared by 4 bases and J by 8 bases, with 9 bases between. The CDR3 DNA, read in part, is TGTGCCAGCTCACTATCACAGGATTCACCC. Translation: CASSLSQDSP. The complete CDR3 reads CASSLSQDSPLHF.

This clone came up many times. The read ends 3 residues early relative to the CDR3; the germline J gene fills the gap. This chain connects TRBV20-1 to TRBJ2-2, with D maybe TRBD2 (6 bases). Trimming removed 4 bases from V and 3 bases from J, with 15 bases in between. Germline lookup yields CDR1 DFQATT and CDR2 SNEGSKA (reference sequence). The CDR3 totals 15 residues. The CDR3 reads CSAIVTSSHTGELFF. Partial CDR3 DNA: TGCAGTGCTATTGTTACTAGCAGCCACACCGGGGAG.

About this clone: The observed sequence ends 3 residues before the CDR3 terminus, with the missing tail filled in from the germline J gene. J is TRBJ2-7 and V is TRBV2, with 8 bases identical to TRBD1. This CDR3 spans 13 amino acids. Germline-derived CDR1 and CDR2 are SNHLY and FYNNEI. V lost 8 bases to trimming and J lost 4 bases; unmatched junction nucleotides: 7. The CDR3 protein is CASSFNRGYEQYF. The part of the CDR3 DNA that was read is TGTGCCAGCTCCTTCAACAGGGGGTACGAG.

This clone has ten or more counts. The CDR3 end is not reached by the read, which stops 3 residues before it; the germline J gene fills it in. J is TRBJ1-6 and V is TRBV30; 7 bases are a match to TRBD1. The junction had 6 bases not matched to a gene; V was cut back by 7 bases and J by 6 bases. Germline V gene data show CDR1 as GTSNPN and CDR2 as SVGIG (reference sequence). This CDR3 is built from 13 residues. The CDR3 bases that were read are TGTGCCTTGTCGACAGGGCCTAATTCACCC. Encoded protein: CALSTGPNSP. The full-length CDR3 reads as CALSTGPNSPLHF.

This clone has a count of ten or more. CDR3 protein: CASSEGNRGYGYTF. The sequenced part of the CDR3 DNA is TGCGCCAGCAGTGAGGGGAATAGAGGCTATGGC. The V gene is TRBV5-1, the J gene TRBJ1-2; possible D gene TRBD1, 5 bases. The read halts 3 residues ahead of the CDR3 end, with the missing end drawn from the germline J gene. Trimming left V 5 bases short and J 4 bases short, with 15 bases between. This CDR3 has 14 residues. Germline V CDR1 and CDR2: SGHRS, YFSETQ.

This clone was observed at least ten times. The read ends 3 residues early relative to the CDR3; the germline J gene fills the gap. The rearrangement links TRBV4-1 to TRBJ2-1; D might be TRBD1 (5 bases). CDR3 length equals 18 residues. V was pared by 2 bases and J by 2 bases, with 19 bases between. The germline V gene encodes CDR1 MGHRA and CDR2 YSYEKL. The covered CDR3 bases are TGCGCCAGCAGCCAACGGGCGCCCCTTTGGGGCCCCTACAATGAG. This sequence encodes CASSQRAPLWGPYNE. The entire CDR3 sequence reads CASSQRAPLWGPYNEQFF.